These 4 T cell receptor beta chains were all obtained from the same sample, sequenced in a study of T-cell reconstitution after alpha-beta-depleted transplantation in children. Preparation of the TCRbeta library used unique molecular identifiers. One entry per CDR3 protein results from TCRdb running MiXCR on the PCR reads. The sample lists hundreds of thousands of distinct CDR3 sequences, 15% to 20% occurring once. Sequences were derived from PBMCs from the stem cell graft donor, sampled from the stem cell graft. The receptors stem from a human donor who donated a stem cell graft to a child with acute myeloid leukemia.

The J gene is TRBJ2-7, the V gene TRBV27; D is possibly TRBD2 (6 bases). Germline V CDR1 and CDR2: MNHEY, SMNVEV (reference sequence). The CDR3 sequence is 14 residues long. V was trimmed by 7 bases and J by 6 bases, leaving 19 bases between them. The CDR3, as DNA: TGTGCCAGCACCGAAAGGGAGGCCACGGGCGAGCAGTACTTC. This translates into CASTEREATGEQYF.

The chain uses TRBV7-2 and TRBJ2-7; TRBD1 matches 8 bases. This CDR3 contains 14 residues. CDR1 SGHTA and CDR2 FQGNSA come from the germline V gene. After removal of 6 bases from V and 1 base from J, the junction contained 5 bases not matched to a gene. CDR3: CASRTGGGSYEQYF. DNA of the CDR3: TGTGCCAGCAGAACAGGGGGAGGATCCTACGAGCAGTACTTC.

This clonotype has more than one count but fewer than ten. The V call is TRBV20-1, the J call TRBJ2-3; TRBD2 matches 8 bases. V lost 3 bases to trimming and J lost 2 bases; unmatched junction nucleotides: 7. Germline CDR1 is DFQATT and CDR2 is SNEGSKA (reference sequence). There are 15 residues in the CDR3. In DNA, the CDR3 is TGCAGTGCTAGCGATTTAGCGGGGAACACAGATACGCAGTATTTT. The encoded protein is CSASDLAGNTDTQYF.

In this sample, this clonotype turned up a few times. The rearrangement uses TRBV7-9 and TRBJ1-2; 7 bases agree with TRBD1. This CDR3 region has 12 residues. In germline, CDR1 is SEHNR, CDR2 FQNEAQ (reference sequence). The CDR3 loop reads CAGGTVGYGYTF. The CDR3, as DNA: TGTGCAGGGGGGACAGTGGGCTATGGCTACACCTTC.